The sample holds a few counts of the clone carrying this T cell receptor beta chain. The source of the sample is a study of regulatory T cells in long-lasting Graves disease. Researchers made TCR beta libraries by using iRepertoire HTBI primers and running Arm-PCR on CDR3 regions. From the multiplex PCR reads, TCRdb called clonotypes with MiXCR, one entry per CDR3 protein. The table has around 460,000 distinct CDR3 sequences, 20% to 25% seen once. Time point: persistent/refractory GD, antithyroid drugs over 5 years with positive TRAb. From RNA extracted from PBMCs, the TCR library was made. The length of the CDR3 is 13 residues. Trimming pared 7 bases from V and 3 bases from J, leaving 13 bases between. CDR1 MNHNS and CDR2 SASEGT come from the germline V gene.

Specimen: peripheral blood mononuclear cells (PBMCs), collected when the disease was refractory, from a patient treated with antithyroid drugs. V and J are TRBV6-1 and TRBJ2-7; D unclear. The sequence derives from a female donor with Graves disease. CDR3 in amino acids: CASTPRPGYEQYF. DNA of the CDR3: TGTGCCAGCACACCTCGGCCGGGCTACGAGCAGTACTTC.